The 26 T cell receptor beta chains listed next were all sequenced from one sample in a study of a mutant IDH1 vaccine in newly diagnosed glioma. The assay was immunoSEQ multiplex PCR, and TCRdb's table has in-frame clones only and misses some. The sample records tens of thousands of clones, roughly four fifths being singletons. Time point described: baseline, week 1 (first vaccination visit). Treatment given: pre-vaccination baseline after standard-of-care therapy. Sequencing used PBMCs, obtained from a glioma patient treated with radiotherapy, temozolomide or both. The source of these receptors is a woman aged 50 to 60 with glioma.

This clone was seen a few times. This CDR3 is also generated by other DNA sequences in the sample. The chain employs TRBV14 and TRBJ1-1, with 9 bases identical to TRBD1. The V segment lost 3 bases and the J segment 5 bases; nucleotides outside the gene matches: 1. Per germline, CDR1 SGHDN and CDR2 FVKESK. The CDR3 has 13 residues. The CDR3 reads CASSQDRGTEAFF. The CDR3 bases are TGTGCCAGCAGCCAGGACAGGGGAACTGAAGCTTTCTTT.

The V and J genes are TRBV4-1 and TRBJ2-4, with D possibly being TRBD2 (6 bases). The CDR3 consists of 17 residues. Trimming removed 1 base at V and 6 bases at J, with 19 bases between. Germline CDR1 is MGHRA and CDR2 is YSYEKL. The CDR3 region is CASSQVPWGDSPNIQYF. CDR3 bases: TGCGCCAGCAGCCAAGTTCCTTGGGGGGATTCTCCAAACATTCAGTACTTC.

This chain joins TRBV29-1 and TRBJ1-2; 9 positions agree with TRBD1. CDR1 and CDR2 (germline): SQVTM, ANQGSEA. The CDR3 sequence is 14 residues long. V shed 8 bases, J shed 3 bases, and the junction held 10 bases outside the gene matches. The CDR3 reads CSHSPQGADYGYTF. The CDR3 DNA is TGCAGCCACTCCCCACAGGGGGCAGACTATGGCTACACCTTC. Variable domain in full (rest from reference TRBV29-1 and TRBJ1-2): SAVISQKPSRDICQRGTSLTIQCQVDSQVTMMFWYRQQPGQSLTLIATANQGSEATYESGFVIDKFPISRPNLTFSTLTVSNMSPEDSSIYLCSHSPQGADYGYTFGSGTRLTVV.

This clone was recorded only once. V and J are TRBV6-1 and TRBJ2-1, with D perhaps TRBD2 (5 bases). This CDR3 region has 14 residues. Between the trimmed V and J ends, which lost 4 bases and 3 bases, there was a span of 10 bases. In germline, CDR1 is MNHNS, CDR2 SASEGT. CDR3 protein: CASSGGFLYNEQFF. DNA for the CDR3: TGTGCCAGCAGTGGAGGGTTCCTCTACAATGAGCAGTTCTTC.

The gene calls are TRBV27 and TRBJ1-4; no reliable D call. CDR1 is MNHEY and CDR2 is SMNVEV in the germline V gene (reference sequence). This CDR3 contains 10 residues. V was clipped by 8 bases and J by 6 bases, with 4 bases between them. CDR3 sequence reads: CASGDEKLFF. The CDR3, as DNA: TGTGCCAGCGGTGATGAAAAACTGTTTTTT.

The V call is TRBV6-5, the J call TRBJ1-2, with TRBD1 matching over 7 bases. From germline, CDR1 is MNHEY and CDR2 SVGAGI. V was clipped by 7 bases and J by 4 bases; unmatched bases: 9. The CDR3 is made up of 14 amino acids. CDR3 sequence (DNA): TGTGCCAGCACCAGGACAGGTCCCTTCTATGGCTACACCTTC. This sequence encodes CASTRTGPFYGYTF.

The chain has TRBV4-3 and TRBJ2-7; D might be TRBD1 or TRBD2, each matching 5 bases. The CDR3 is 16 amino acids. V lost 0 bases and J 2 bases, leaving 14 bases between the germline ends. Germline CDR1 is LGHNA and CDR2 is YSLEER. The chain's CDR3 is CASSQDGGKSTYEQYF. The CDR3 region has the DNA TGCGCCAGCAGCCAAGATGGGGGTAAGAGTACCTACGAGCAGTACTTC.

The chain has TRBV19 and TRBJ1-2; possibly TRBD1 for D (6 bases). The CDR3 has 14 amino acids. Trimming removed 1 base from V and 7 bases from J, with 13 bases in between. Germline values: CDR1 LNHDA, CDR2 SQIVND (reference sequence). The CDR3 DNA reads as TGTGCCAGTAGTATAGGATCAGGGGTTGGTGGCTACACCTTC. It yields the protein CASSIGSGVGGYTF.

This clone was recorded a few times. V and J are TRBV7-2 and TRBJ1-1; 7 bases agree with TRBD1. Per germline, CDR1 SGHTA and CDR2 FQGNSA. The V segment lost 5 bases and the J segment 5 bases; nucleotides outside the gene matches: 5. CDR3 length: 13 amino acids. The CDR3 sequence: CASSLRGGTEAFF. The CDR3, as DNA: TGTGCCAGCAGCCTCAGGGGGGGTACTGAAGCTTTCTTT.

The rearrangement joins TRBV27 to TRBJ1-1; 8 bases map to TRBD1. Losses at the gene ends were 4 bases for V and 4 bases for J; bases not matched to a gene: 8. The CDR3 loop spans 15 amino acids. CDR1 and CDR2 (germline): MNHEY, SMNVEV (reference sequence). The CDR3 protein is CASSSPGTGATEAFF. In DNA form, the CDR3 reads TGTGCCAGCAGTTCACCCGGGACAGGAGCCACTGAAGCTTTCTTT.

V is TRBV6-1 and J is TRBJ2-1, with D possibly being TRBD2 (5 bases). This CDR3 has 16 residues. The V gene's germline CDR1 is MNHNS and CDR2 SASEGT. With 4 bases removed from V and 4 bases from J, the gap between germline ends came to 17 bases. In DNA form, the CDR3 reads TGTGCCAGCAGTGCCTATTGGAGGAGTTCTTACAATGAGCAGTTCTTC. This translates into CASSAYWRSSYNEQFF.

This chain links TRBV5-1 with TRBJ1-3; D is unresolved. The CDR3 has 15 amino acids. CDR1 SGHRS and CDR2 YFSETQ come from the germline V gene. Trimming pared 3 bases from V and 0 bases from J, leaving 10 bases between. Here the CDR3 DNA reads TGCGCCAGCAGCTCCGGGCCGGACTCTGGAAACACCATATATTTT. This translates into CASSSGPDSGNTIYF.

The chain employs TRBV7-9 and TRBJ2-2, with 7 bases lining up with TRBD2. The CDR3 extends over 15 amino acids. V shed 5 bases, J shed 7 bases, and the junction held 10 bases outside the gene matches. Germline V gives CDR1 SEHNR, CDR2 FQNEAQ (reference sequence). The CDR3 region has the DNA TGTGCCAGCAGCCCAAAAGCGGGGTCCCACGGGGAGCTGTTTTTT. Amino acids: CASSPKAGSHGELFF.

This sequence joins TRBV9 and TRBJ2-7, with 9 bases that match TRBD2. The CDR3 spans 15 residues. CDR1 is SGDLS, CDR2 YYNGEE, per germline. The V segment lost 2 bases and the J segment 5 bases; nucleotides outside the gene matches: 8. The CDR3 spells CASSVGVGTSNEQYF. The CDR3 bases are TGTGCCAGCAGCGTGGGGGTGGGGACTAGCAACGAGCAGTACTTC.

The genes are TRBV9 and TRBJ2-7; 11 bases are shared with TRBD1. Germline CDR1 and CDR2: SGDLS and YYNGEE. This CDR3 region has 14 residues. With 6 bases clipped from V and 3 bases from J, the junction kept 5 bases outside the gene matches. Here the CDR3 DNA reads TGTGCCAGCACCCCAGGGACAGGGGGCTACGAGCAGTACTTC. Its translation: CASTPGTGGYEQYF.

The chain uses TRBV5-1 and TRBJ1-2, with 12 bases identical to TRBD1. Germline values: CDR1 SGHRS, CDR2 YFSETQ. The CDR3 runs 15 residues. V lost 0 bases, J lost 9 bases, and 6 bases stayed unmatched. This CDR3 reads CASSLAGTGGESYTF. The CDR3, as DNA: TGCGCCAGCAGCTTGGCCGGGACAGGGGGCGAAAGCTACACCTTC.

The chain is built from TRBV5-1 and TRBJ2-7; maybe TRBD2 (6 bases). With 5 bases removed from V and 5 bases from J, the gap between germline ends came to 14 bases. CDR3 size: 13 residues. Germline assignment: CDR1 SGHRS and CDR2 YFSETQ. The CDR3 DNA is TGCGCCAGCAGTCCGGGACGGGGGAACGAGCAGTACTTC. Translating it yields CASSPGRGNEQYF.

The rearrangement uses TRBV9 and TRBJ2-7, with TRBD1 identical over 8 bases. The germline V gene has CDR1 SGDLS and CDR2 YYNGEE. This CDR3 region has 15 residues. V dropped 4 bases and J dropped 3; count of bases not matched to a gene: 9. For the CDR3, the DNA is TGTGCCAGCAGCCTATCCGGACAGGGTGTCTACGAGCAGTACTTC. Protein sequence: CASSLSGQGVYEQYF.

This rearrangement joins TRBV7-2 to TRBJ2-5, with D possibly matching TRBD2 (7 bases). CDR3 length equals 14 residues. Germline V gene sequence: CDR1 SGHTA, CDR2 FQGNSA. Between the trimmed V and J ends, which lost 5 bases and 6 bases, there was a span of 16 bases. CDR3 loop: CASSDLGGGQTQYF. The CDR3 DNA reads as TGTGCCAGCAGCGATTTAGGCGGGGGCCAGACCCAGTACTTC.

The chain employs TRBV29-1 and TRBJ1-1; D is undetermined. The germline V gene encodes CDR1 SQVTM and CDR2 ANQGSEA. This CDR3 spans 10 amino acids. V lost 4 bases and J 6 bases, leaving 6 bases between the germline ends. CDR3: CSVGNSEAFF. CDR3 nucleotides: TGCAGCGTTGGGAATTCTGAAGCTTTCTTT.

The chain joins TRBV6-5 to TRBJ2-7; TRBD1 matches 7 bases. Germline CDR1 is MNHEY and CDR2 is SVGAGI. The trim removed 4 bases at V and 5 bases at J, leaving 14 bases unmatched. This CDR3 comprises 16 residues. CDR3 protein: CASSSPGQIASDEQYF. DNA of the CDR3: TGTGCCAGCAGTTCTCCGGGACAGATAGCTTCCGACGAGCAGTACTTC.

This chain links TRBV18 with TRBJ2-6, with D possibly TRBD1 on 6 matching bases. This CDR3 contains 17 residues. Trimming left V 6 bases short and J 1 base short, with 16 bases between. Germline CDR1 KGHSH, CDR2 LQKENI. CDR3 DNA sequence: TGTGCCAGCTCCCAAGACAGGCTCCTATCTGGGGCCAACGTCCTGACTTTC. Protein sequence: CASSQDRLLSGANVLTF.

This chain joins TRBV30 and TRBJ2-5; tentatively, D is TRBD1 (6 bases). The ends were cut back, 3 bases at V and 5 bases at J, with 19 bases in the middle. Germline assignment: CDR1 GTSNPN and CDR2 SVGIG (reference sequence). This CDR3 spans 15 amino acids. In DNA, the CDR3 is TGTGCCTGGAGCCGACTCTGGGGGCCAGAGGAGACCCAGTACTTC. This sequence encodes CAWSRLWGPEETQYF. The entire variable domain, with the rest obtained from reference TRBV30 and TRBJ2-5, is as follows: SQTIHQWPATLVQPVGSPLSLECTVEGTSNPNLYWYRQAAGRGLQLLFYSVGIGQISSEVPQNLSASRPQDRQFILSSKKLLLSDSGFYLCAWSRLWGPEETQYFGPGTRLLVL.

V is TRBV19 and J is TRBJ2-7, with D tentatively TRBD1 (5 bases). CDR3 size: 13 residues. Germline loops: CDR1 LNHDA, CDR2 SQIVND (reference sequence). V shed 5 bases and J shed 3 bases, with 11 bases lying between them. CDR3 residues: CASSPREGYEQYF. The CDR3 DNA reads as TGTGCCAGTAGTCCCAGGGAAGGCTACGAGCAGTACTTC.

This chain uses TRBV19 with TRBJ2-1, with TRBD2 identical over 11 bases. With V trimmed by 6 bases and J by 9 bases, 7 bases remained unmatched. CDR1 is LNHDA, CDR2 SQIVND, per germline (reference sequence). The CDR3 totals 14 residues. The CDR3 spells CASSLAGGSGEQFF. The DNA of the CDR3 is TGTGCCAGTAGCCTAGCGGGGGGTTCGGGTGAGCAGTTCTTC. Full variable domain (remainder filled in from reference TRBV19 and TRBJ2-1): DGGITQSPKYLFRKEGQNVTLSCEQNLNHDAMYWYRQDPGQGLRLIYYSQIVNDFQKGDIAEGYSVSREKKESFPLTVTSAQKNPTAFYLCASSLAGGSGEQFFGPGTRLTVL.

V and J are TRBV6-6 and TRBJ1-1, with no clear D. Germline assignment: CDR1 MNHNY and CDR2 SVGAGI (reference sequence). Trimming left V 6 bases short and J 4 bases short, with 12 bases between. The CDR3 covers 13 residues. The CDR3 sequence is CASRPFAGTEAFF. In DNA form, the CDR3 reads TGTGCCAGCAGGCCGTTCGCGGGCACTGAAGCTTTCTTT.